Each of the 29 T cell receptor beta chains below was sequenced from the same sample in a study of response to subunit inactivated influenza vaccine (dated by TCRdb to between 2017 and 2018). Libraries were constructed by RT-PCR. Reads for this sample came from an Illumina HiSeq 2500. Through fastp at Q25 and MiXCR, TCRdb rebuilt clones from the public reads, retaining in-frame beta chains. Rows matching on CDR3 protein sequence are summarized as one entry with the most common DNA and genes. The sample profile shows 500,000 to 600,000 distinct CDR3 sequences; more than 15% of them were found once. The top ten hold over 2.5% of the sample. Sequences were derived from CD4+ T cells sorted from PBMCs, sampled less than 30 months after vaccination. The receptors shown here come from a man between 50 and 75 years old who received an inactivated influenza vaccine. Donor details come from another sample of the same person, matched by shared clones.

This clonotype occurred a few times. The rearrangement links TRBV12-3 or TRBV12-4 to TRBJ2-1; no clear D. This CDR3 region has 11 residues. Trimming left V 8 bases short and J 1 base short, with 3 bases between. The CDR3 sequence is CASLSYNEQFF. The CDR3, as DNA: TGTGCCAGCCTATCCTACAATGAGCAGTTCTTC.

This clonotype was counted only a few times. V and J are TRBV10-3 and TRBJ1-2; weak D call: TRBD1 (5 bases). Germline CDR1 is ENHRY and CDR2 is SYGVKD. The V end lost 3 bases, the J end lost 2 bases, and 10 bases lay between the germline ends. This CDR3 has 14 residues. This CDR3 reads CAISERGLNYGYTF. The CDR3 DNA sequence: TGTGCCATCAGTGAAAGGGGCTTGAACTATGGCTACACCTTC.

This clonotype was found many times. The chain joins TRBV7-8 to TRBJ2-5; D gene ambiguous. This CDR3 has 14 amino acids. Trimming cost V 1 base and J 4 bases, with 10 bases left between them. CDR1 SGHVS and CDR2 FQNEAQ come from the germline V gene. This CDR3 is CASSLETWAETQYF. The CDR3 DNA reads TGTGCCAGCAGCTTAGAAACGTGGGCAGAGACCCAGTACTTC. Drawing the rest from reference TRBV7-8 and TRBJ2-5, the complete variable domain is GAGVSQSPRYKVAKRGQDVALRCDPISGHVSLFWYQQALGQGPEFLTYFQNEAQLDKSGLPSDRFFAERPEGSVSTLKIQRTQQEDSAVYLCASSLETWAETQYFGPGTRLLVL.

There are a few counts of this clonotype. The chain is built from TRBV10-3 and TRBJ2-7, with D possibly being TRBD1 or TRBD2 (5 bases each). Germline V gives CDR1 ENHRY, CDR2 SYGVKD. CDR3 length: 13 amino acids. The germline V and J ends were trimmed by 7 bases and 5 bases, with 15 bases remaining between them. CDR3: CAITQNQGDEQYF. CDR3 DNA: TGTGCCATCACCCAGAACCAGGGAGACGAGCAGTACTTC.

This clonotype has at least ten counts. This rearrangement joins TRBV7-9 to TRBJ1-1; D gene uncertain. This CDR3 has 12 amino acids. CDR1 is SEHNR, CDR2 FQNEAQ, per germline (reference sequence). Trimming took 3 bases from V and 5 from J, leaving 7 bases between them. CDR3 DNA sequence: TGTGCCAGCAGCTTCGAGGGAACTGAAGCTTTCTTT. As protein: CASSFEGTEAFF.

The CDR3 coding sequence is TGTGCCAGCAGCGGGCGGGACCTCGGCGCCGGGGAGCTGTTTTTT. It is translated as CASSGRDLGAGELFF. The chain joins TRBV9 to TRBJ2-2; the D gene is possibly TRBD2 (6 bases). V lost 3 bases and J lost 6, with 15 bases in between. There are 15 residues in the CDR3. In germline, CDR1 is SGDLS, CDR2 YYNGEE.

This sequence joins TRBV28 and TRBJ2-3; D is perhaps TRBD1 or TRBD2 (6 bases each). The CDR3 has 15 amino acids. Germline V gene lookup returns CDR1 MDHEN and CDR2 SYDVKM. The V gene lost 7 bases and the J gene lost 4 bases, with 18 bases spanning the gap. CDR3 in amino acids: CASISGATGPDTQYF. CDR3 nucleotide sequence: TGTGCCAGCATTTCGGGGGCGACAGGCCCAGATACGCAGTATTTT.

The J gene is TRBJ1-1, the V gene TRBV15, with TRBD1 matching 7 bases. The CDR3 is 17 residues long. Germline V gene sequence: CDR1 LNHNV, CDR2 YYDKDF (reference sequence). The ends lost 1 base at V and 8 bases at J; junction bases unmatched: 16. For the CDR3, the DNA is TGTGCCACCAGCAGAGTGGGGACAGTGTTAACACTGAAGGAAGCTTTCTTT. Its translation is CATSRVGTVLTLKEAFF.

The chain combines TRBV24-1 with TRBJ2-3, with TRBD2 matching over 10 bases. Germline loops: CDR1 KGHDR, CDR2 SFDVKD. The CDR3 sequence is 16 residues long. Trimming at V came to 4 bases and at J to 5 bases, leaving 8 bases not matched to a gene. Written as DNA, the CDR3 is TGTGCCACCAGTGAGCCCCTAGCGGGAGTGAAAGATACGCAGTATTTT. This gives the protein CATSEPLAGVKDTQYF.

The chain employs TRBV7-7 and TRBJ2-1, with 8 bases identical to TRBD1. V shed 3 bases and J 8 bases; nucleotides not matched to a gene: 6. Germline CDR1 is SSHAT and CDR2 is FNYEAQ (reference sequence). The CDR3 is made up of 14 amino acids. The DNA of the CDR3 is TGTGCCAGCAGCTTGCAGGGGGCGGGCGATGAGCAGTTCTTC. Amino acids: CASSLQGAGDEQFF.

This clonotype came up many times. This sequence joins TRBV7-2 and TRBJ2-5; either TRBD1 or TRBD2 may supply D (5 bases each). The V gene's germline CDR1 is SGHTA and CDR2 FQGNSA. Trimming took 2 bases from V and 5 from J, leaving 15 bases between them. This CDR3 region has 15 residues. The CDR3, as DNA: TGTGCCAGCAGCTTATTCGGGAATAGGGGTGAGACCCAGTACTTC. Its translation: CASSLFGNRGETQYF. Full variable domain (outside the CDR3, taken from reference TRBV7-2 and TRBJ2-5): GAGVSQSPSNKVTEKGKDVELRCDPISGHTALYWYRQSLGQGLEFLIYFQGNSAPDKSGLPSDRFSAERTGGSVSTLTIQRTQQEDSAVYLCASSLFGNRGETQYFGPGTRLLVL.

This clonotype showed up just a few times. The genes are TRBV2 and TRBJ1-5; D possibly corresponds to TRBD1 (5 bases). The length of the CDR3 is 13 residues. V gave up 10 bases and J gave up 5 bases, with 15 bases separating them. The V gene's germline CDR1 is SNHLY and CDR2 FYNNEI. The CDR3 DNA follows: TGTGCCACCCGGGAGGGGCTCCATCAGCCCCAGCATTTT. It yields the protein CATREGLHQPQHF.

This sequence joins TRBV7-2 and TRBJ2-1; no clear D gene. Germline lookup yields CDR1 SGHTA and CDR2 FQGNSA. The V end lost 5 bases, the J end lost 7 bases, and 9 bases lay between the germline ends. The CDR3 extends over 12 amino acids. CDR3 bases: TGTGCCAGCAGCGGCGACCGGAATGAGCAGTTCTTC. It translates to CASSGDRNEQFF.

J is TRBJ2-7 and V is TRBV4-3; D is perhaps TRBD1 or TRBD2 (5 bases each). CDR1 and CDR2 (germline): LGHNA, YSLEER. V lost 1 base and J lost 2, with 12 bases in between. CDR3 length: 15 residues. DNA for the CDR3: TGCGCCAGCAGCCAAGGCAGGGACCCAGCCTACGAGCAGTACTTC. This gives the protein CASSQGRDPAYEQYF.

This clonotype was seen more than once but under ten times. The chain links TRBV10-3 to TRBJ2-7, with D perhaps matching TRBD1 (6 bases). This CDR3 spans 13 amino acids. Germline V gives CDR1 ENHRY, CDR2 SYGVKD. With 4 bases removed from V and 0 bases from J, the gap between germline ends came to 7 bases. The CDR3 DNA follows: TGTGCCATCAGTGGGGACAACTCCTACGAGCAGTACTTC. It codes for CAISGDNSYEQYF.

The CDR3 DNA sequence: TGTGCCAGCAGCGCGTCAATGTTGAGGGAGAACACTGAAGCTTTCTTT. Translating it yields CASSASMLRENTEAFF. The chain couples TRBV7-8 to TRBJ1-1; no clear D gene. The V gene lost 5 bases and the J gene lost 1 base, with 17 bases spanning the gap. CDR3 length: 16 residues. CDR1 and CDR2 from the germline V gene are SGHVS and FQNEAQ.

The chain carries TRBV7-9 and TRBJ2-6; D might be TRBD1 (6 bases). The CDR3 has 15 residues. Germline CDR1 SEHNR, CDR2 FQNEAQ (reference sequence). V was pared by 5 bases and J by 4 bases, with 12 bases between. The CDR3 DNA reads TGTGCCAGCAGCCAGAACAGGGACGGGGCCAACGTCCTGACTTTC. Amino acid sequence: CASSQNRDGANVLTF. The variable domain in full, with the rest retrieved from reference TRBV7-9 and TRBJ2-6, is DTGVSQNPRHKITKRGQNVTFRCDPISEHNRLYWYRQTLGQGPEFLTYFQNEAQLEKSRLLSDRFSAERPKGSFSTLEIQRTEQGDSAMYLCASSQNRDGANVLTFGAGSRLTVL.

This clonotype was observed a few times. The J gene is TRBJ1-4, the V gene TRBV4-1; TRBD1 might be the D (5 bases). From germline, CDR1 is MGHRA and CDR2 YSYEKL. Trimming cost V 1 base and J 8 bases, with 23 bases left between them. CDR3 length: 18 residues. DNA for the CDR3: TGCGCCAGCAGCCAAGTCCGAGGTCCAGCCAGGGCTGCGGAAAAACTGTTTTTT. It translates to CASSQVRGPARAAEKLFF.

The chain carries TRBV10-2 and TRBJ2-1; D is unclear. The V and J ends lost 2 bases and 5 bases respectively, with 10 bases between them. CDR1 and CDR2 (germline): WSHSY, SAAADI. The CDR3 totals 14 residues. The CDR3 DNA sequence: TGCGCCAGCAGTGAGCCCTCACGAAACAATGAGCAGTTCTTC. Translating gives CASSEPSRNNEQFF.

The J gene is TRBJ2-5, the V gene TRBV29-1; tentative D call: TRBD1 (6 bases). V was pared by 4 bases and J by 2 bases, with 14 bases between. The CDR3 spans 14 residues. From germline, CDR1 is SQVTM and CDR2 ANQGSEA. CDR3 nucleotide sequence: TGCAGCGTTGGCCGTCCCGGGACACAAGAGACCCAGTACTTC. Residues: CSVGRPGTQETQYF.

This clonotype showed up just a few times. V gene TRBV6-5 combines with J gene TRBJ2-7; 8 bases fit TRBD2. The CDR3 extends over 15 amino acids. The V gene end was trimmed by 5 bases and the J gene end by 2 bases; junction bases not matched to a gene: 8. CDR1 is MNHEY, CDR2 SVGAGI, per germline. CDR3 DNA sequence: TGTGCCAGCAGTCCCTCGGGACTAGGAGCCTACGAGCAGTACTTC. Encoded protein: CASSPSGLGAYEQYF.

The sample holds a few counts of this clonotype. This rearrangement joins TRBV5-1 to TRBJ2-2; unclear D gene. This CDR3 has 16 residues. Germline V lookup: CDR1 SGHRS, CDR2 YFSETQ. V dropped 1 base and J dropped 0 bases, with 10 bases sitting between them. The CDR3 spells CASSLIGASNTGELFF. DNA of the CDR3: TGCGCCAGCAGCTTGATAGGAGCCTCGAACACCGGGGAGCTGTTTTTT.

This clonotype was counted at least ten times. The chain uses TRBV15 and TRBJ1-2, with TRBD1 as a possible D gene (5 bases). V lost 3 bases and J 0 bases, leaving 11 bases between the germline ends. CDR1 and CDR2 (germline): LNHNV, YYDKDF (reference sequence). The CDR3 covers 15 residues. The CDR3 bases are TGTGCCACCAGCAGCGGGGACGGATCTAACTATGGCTACACCTTC. Residues: CATSSGDGSNYGYTF.

This clonotype has only a few counts. V usage is TRBV20-1 and J usage is TRBJ1-1; no clear D. Trimming removed 0 bases at V and 0 bases at J, with 8 bases between. Germline V CDR1 and CDR2: DFQATT, SNEGSKA (reference sequence). The CDR3 runs 14 residues. The CDR3 nucleotides read TGCAGTGCTAGAGATTGGGCCCTGAACACTGAAGCTTTCTTT. Translating it yields CSARDWALNTEAFF.

The chain couples TRBV28 to TRBJ1-1; tentatively, D is TRBD1 (6 bases). Trimming took off 7 bases at V and 7 bases at J, with 16 bases between the two ends. Germline V gene lookup returns CDR1 MDHEN and CDR2 SYDVKM. CDR3 length: 13 residues. In nucleotides, the CDR3 is TGTGCCAGCACCCGCGGGGGCGCAGGTGAAGCTTTCTTT. Translating gives CASTRGGAGEAFF.

This clonotype has ten or more counts. The chain carries TRBV5-1 and TRBJ1-1, with unresolved D. Germline CDR1 reads SGHRS; CDR2 reads YFSETQ. The V and J ends lost 0 bases and 7 bases respectively, with 10 bases between them. This CDR3 spans 13 amino acids. The CDR3 sequence: CASSLEGIDEAFF. The CDR3 DNA follows: TGCGCCAGCAGCTTGGAAGGGATTGATGAAGCTTTCTTT.

The chain is built from TRBV18 and TRBJ1-1; D not resolved. V was pared by 2 bases and J by 3 bases, with 10 bases between. The germline V gene has CDR1 KGHSH and CDR2 LQKENI. The length of the CDR3 is 14 residues. The CDR3: CASSPILADTEAFF. The CDR3 coding sequence is TGTGCCAGCTCACCAATACTGGCGGACACTGAAGCTTTCTTT.

In this sample, this clonotype turned up a few times. The chain is built from TRBV6-2 or TRBV6-3 and TRBJ1-5; 7 nucleotides agree with TRBD1. Germline values: CDR1 MNHEY, CDR2 SVGEGT. V trimming: 6 bases; J trimming: 5 bases; junction bases outside the gene matches: 7. The CDR3 length is 14 residues. In DNA form, the CDR3 reads TGTGCCAGCAGATTCGACAGGGACCATCAGCCCCAGCATTTT. This gives the protein CASRFDRDHQPQHF.

The V gene is TRBV7-2, the J gene TRBJ2-1; 8 nucleotides align to TRBD2. The germline V gene has CDR1 SGHTA and CDR2 FQGNSA. The V and J ends lost 4 bases and 7 bases, in that order; junction bases with no gene match: 9. CDR3 length equals 15 residues. The CDR3 region is CASSSRTGGGNEQFF. The CDR3 DNA is TGTGCCAGCAGCTCCCGAACGGGCGGGGGGAATGAGCAGTTCTTC.